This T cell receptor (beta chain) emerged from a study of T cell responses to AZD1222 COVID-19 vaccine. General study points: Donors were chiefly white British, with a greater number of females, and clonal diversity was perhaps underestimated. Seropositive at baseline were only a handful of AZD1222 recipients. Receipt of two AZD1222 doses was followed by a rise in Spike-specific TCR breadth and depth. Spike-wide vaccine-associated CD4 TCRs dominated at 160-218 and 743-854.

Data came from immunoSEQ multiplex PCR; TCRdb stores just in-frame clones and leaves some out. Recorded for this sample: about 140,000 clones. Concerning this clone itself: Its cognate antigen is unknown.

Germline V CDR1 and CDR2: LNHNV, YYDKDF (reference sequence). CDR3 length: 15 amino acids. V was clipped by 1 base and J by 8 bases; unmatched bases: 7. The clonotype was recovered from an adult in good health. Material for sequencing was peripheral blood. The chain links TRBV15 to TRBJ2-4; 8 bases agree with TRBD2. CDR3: CATSRVVAGWDIQYF. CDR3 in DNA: TGTGCCACCAGCAGAGTGGTAGCGGGGTGGGACATTCAGTACTTC. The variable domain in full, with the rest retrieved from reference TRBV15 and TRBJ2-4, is DAMVIQNPRYQVTQFGKPVTLSCSQTLNHNVMYWYQQKSSQAPKLLFHYYDKDFNNEADTPDNFQSRRPNTSFCFLDIRSPGLGDTAMYLCATSRVVAGWDIQYFGAGTRLSVL.